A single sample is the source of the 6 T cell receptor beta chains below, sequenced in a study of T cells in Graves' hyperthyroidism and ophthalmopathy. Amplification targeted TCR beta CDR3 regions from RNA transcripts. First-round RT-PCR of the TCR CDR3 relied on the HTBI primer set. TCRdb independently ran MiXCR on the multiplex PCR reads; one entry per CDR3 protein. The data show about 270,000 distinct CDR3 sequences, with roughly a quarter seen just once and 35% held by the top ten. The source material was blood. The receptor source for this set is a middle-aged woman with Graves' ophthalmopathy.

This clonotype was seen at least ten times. This CDR3 reads CASSSREGQNSPLHF. The CDR3 DNA is TGTGCCAGCAGCTCAAGAGAGGGGCAGAATTCACCCCTCCACTTT. The chain uses TRBV7-2 and TRBJ1-6; D possibly corresponds to TRBD1 (5 bases). Germline V gene data show CDR1 as SGHTA and CDR2 as FQGNSA. This CDR3 contains 15 residues. Trimming cost V 4 bases and J 7 bases, with 14 bases left between them. Variable domain in full (rest from reference TRBV7-2 and TRBJ1-6): GAGVSQSPSNKVTEKGKDVELRCDPISGHTALYWYRQSLGQGLEFLIYFQGNSAPDKSGLPSDRFSAERTGGSVSTLTIQRTQQEDSAVYLCASSSREGQNSPLHFGNGTRLTVT.

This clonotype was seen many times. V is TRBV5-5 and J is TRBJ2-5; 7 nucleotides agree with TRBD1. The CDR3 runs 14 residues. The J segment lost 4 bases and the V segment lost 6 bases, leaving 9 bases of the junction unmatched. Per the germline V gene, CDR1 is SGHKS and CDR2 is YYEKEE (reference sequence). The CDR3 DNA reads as TGTGCCAGCACCCTGAGTCAGGGGGTAGAGACCCAGTACTTC. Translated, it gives CASTLSQGVETQYF.

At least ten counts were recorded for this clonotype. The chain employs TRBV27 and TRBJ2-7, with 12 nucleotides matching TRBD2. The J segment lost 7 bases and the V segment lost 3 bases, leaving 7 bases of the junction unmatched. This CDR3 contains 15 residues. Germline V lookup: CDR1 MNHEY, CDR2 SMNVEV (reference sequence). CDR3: CASSFTSGGTREQYF. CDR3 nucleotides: TGTGCCAGCAGTTTTACTAGCGGGGGGACGAGGGAGCAGTACTTC.

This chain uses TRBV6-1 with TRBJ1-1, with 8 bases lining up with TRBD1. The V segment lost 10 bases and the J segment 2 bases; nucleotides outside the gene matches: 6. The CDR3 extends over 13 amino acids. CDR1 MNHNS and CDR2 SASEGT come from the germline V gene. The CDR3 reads CATQGDANTEAFF. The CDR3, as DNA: TGTGCCACACAGGGGGACGCCAACACTGAAGCTTTCTTT.

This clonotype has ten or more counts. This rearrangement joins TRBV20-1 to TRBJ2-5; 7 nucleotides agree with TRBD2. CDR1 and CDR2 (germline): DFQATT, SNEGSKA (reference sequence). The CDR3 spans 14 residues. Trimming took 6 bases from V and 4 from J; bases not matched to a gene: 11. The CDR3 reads CSASLGGEGETQYF. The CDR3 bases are TGCAGTGCCTCCTTGGGAGGGGAGGGAGAGACCCAGTACTTC.

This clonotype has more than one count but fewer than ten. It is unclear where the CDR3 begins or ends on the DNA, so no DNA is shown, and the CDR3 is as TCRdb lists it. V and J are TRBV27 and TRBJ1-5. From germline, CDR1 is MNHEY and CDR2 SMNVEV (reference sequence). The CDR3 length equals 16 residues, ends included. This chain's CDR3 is CASSLVGIGSNQPQLF.